Reported below is one TCR beta chain. As yet, its antigen is unknown. Autoimmune disease history or systemic immunosuppression excluded patients. Researchers took blood at baseline, on cycle 4 day 1, and on cycle 7 day 1. The data stem from a study of OX40 agonist ivuxolimab in advanced cancers. At the level of the study: Three patients, one with hepatocellular carcinoma and two with cutaneous melanoma, achieved partial responses.

The germline CDR1 and CDR2 sequences are SGHRS and YFSETQ. The CDR3 is 14 amino acids. V was clipped by 1 base and J by 2 bases, with 6 bases between them. Study results and caveats: Within 6 weeks, CD4+ and CD8+ blood T cells expanded clonally at 0.1 to 3.0 mg/kg.

Clones were read by immunoSEQ multiplex PCR, and TCRdb kept only the in-frame ones, dropping some. The repertoire holds 75,000 to 100,000 clones, around 87% seen once, with 0.32% in the top ten. The sequences come from CD4+ or CD8+ T cells sorted from blood, collected in a trial of the OX40 agonist ivuxolimab. This chain joins TRBV5-1 and TRBJ2-2, with D hard to call. The sequence was collected from an adult with an advanced solid tumor such as melanoma, head and neck, liver or kidney cancer. CDR3: CASSLTANTGELFF. CDR3 DNA sequence: TGCGCCAGCAGCTTGACAGCTAACACCGGGGAGCTGTTTTTT.